The 32 T cell receptor beta chains reported below all come from one sample, sequenced in a study of blood T cell repertoires in COVID-19. Some clones are missing from TCRdb's copy, which holds only in-frame ones; the method was immunoSEQ multiplex PCR. The sample lists 250,000 or so clones, 80% to 85% occurring once. Sequencing was done on a sample of PBMCs or T cells enriched from blood (not recorded which). The receptors originated from a man aged 50 to 60 who had recovered from COVID-19.

The chain carries TRBV28 and TRBJ2-1; 10 nucleotides align to TRBD2. The germline V gene encodes CDR1 MDHEN and CDR2 SYDVKM. The CDR3 runs to 17 residues. V lost 2 bases, J lost 0 bases, and 4 bases stayed unmatched. The CDR3 DNA reads as TGTGCCAGCAGTTTACAGGTAGCGGGAGGCTCCTACAATGAGCAGTTCTTC. It encodes CASSLQVAGGSYNEQFF.

This clone was recorded many times. J is TRBJ1-5 and V is TRBV19; 8 bases agree with TRBD1. V shed 7 bases, J shed 2 bases, and the junction held 7 bases outside the gene matches. The CDR3 is 15 amino acids. The germline V gene encodes CDR1 LNHDA and CDR2 SQIVND (reference sequence). As DNA, the CDR3 is TGTGCCAGTACGACAGGGGCATACGGCAATCAGCCCCAGCATTTT. Translated, it gives CASTTGAYGNQPQHF.

This clone was detected ten times or more. This sequence joins TRBV6-5 and TRBJ1-1; maybe TRBD1 (5 bases). CDR1 MNHEY and CDR2 SVGAGI come from the germline V gene. This CDR3 spans 14 amino acids. Between the trimmed V and J ends, which lost 6 bases and 1 base, there was a span of 12 bases. The CDR3 is CASRRDRKNTEAFF. CDR3 DNA sequence: TGTGCCAGCAGGCGGGACCGCAAGAACACTGAAGCTTTCTTT.

In this sample, this clone turned up a few times. The V and J genes are TRBV5-6 and TRBJ2-1, with 11 nucleotides matching TRBD2. In germline, CDR1 is SGHDT, CDR2 YYEEEE. CDR3 length: 15 amino acids. Trimming took 5 bases from V and 5 from J; bases not matched to a gene: 6. CDR3 residues: CASSTVAGGDNEQFF. The CDR3 DNA follows: TGTGCCAGCAGTACGGTAGCGGGAGGGGACAATGAGCAGTTCTTC.

The J gene is TRBJ2-5, the V gene TRBV27; TRBD1 matches 7 bases. The CDR3 is made up of 13 amino acids. Trimming took 7 bases from V and 4 from J; bases not matched to a gene: 6. Germline V gene sequence: CDR1 MNHEY, CDR2 SMNVEV (reference sequence). The DNA of the CDR3 is TGTGCCAGCATGACAGGGATAAGAGAGACCCAGTACTTC. Translation: CASMTGIRETQYF.

The rearrangement uses TRBV11-2 and TRBJ1-2; 7 bases align to TRBD1. Germline V gene data show CDR1 as SGHAT and CDR2 as FQNNGV. This CDR3 contains 13 residues. With V trimmed by 3 bases and J by 13 bases, 11 bases remained unmatched. As DNA, the CDR3 is TGTGCCAGCAGCTTGAACAGGGGATTTAATGCCACCTTC. This gives the protein CASSLNRGFNATF.

The rearrangement links TRBV7-2 to TRBJ2-7; D not certain. The CDR3 covers 14 residues. Trimming removed 4 bases from V and 0 bases from J, with 10 bases in between. Germline lookup yields CDR1 SGHTA and CDR2 FQGNSA. This CDR3 reads CASSSTFGSYEQYF. CDR3 nucleotide sequence: TGTGCCAGCAGCTCTACCTTTGGCTCCTACGAGCAGTACTTC.

This chain joins TRBV6-4 and TRBJ2-1; possibly TRBD2 for D (6 bases). Trimming left V 2 bases short and J 0 bases short, with 11 bases between. Germline CDR1 MRHNA, CDR2 SNTAGT. CDR3 length: 16 amino acids. The CDR3 DNA sequence: TGTGCCAGCAGTGACAGGTGGAGGGGCTCCTACAATGAGCAGTTCTTC. This sequence encodes CASSDRWRGSYNEQFF.

The rearrangement uses TRBV19 and TRBJ1-5, with 7 bases matching TRBD1. This CDR3 has 16 residues. The trim removed 10 bases at V and 4 bases at J, leaving 16 bases unmatched. Germline-derived CDR1 and CDR2 are LNHDA and SQIVND (reference sequence). The CDR3 loop is CATKIPGQRTNQPQHF. In DNA form, the CDR3 reads TGTGCCACCAAGATTCCGGGACAGCGGACTAATCAGCCCCAGCATTTT.

The V gene is TRBV30, the J gene TRBJ2-7, with 7 bases matching TRBD2. The ends lost 5 bases at V and 3 bases at J; junction bases unmatched: 4. CDR3 length: 12 amino acids. Per germline, CDR1 GTSNPN and CDR2 SVGIG (reference sequence). The CDR3: CAWGSGVYEQYF. As DNA, the CDR3 is TGTGCCTGGGGGAGCGGGGTCTACGAGCAGTACTTC.

This chain uses TRBV7-2 with TRBJ2-2, with D possibly being TRBD1 (5 bases). CDR3 length equals 15 residues. Germline CDR1 and CDR2: SGHTA and FQGNSA. V lost 4 bases and J 9 bases, leaving 18 bases between the germline ends. The CDR3 bases are TGTGCCAGCAGCTACCCGAGACAGCCGAGCCGGGAGCTGTTTTTT. It is translated as CASSYPRQPSRELFF.

This rearrangement joins TRBV7-9 to TRBJ2-1; TRBD2 agrees at 14 bases. J lost 6 bases, V lost 6 bases, and 10 bases had no gene match. CDR3 length equals 17 residues. Germline V gene lookup returns CDR1 SEHNR and CDR2 FQNEAQ (reference sequence). CDR3 loop: CASSSLMGLAGANEQFF. CDR3 coding DNA: TGTGCCAGCAGTTCCCTTATGGGACTAGCGGGAGCCAATGAGCAGTTCTTC.

For the CDR3, the DNA is TGTGCCAGCAGCCGCCCGGGACTCCCCTCCTACGAGCAGTACTTC. It specifies CASSRPGLPSYEQYF. This chain uses TRBV11-3 with TRBJ2-7, with D perhaps TRBD2 (6 bases). CDR1 and CDR2 from the germline V gene are SGHNT and YENEEA. The CDR3 sequence is 15 residues long. V shed 5 bases and J shed 0 bases, with 14 bases lying between them.

The chain uses TRBV4-3 and TRBJ1-2, with TRBD1 as a possible D gene (6 bases). Between the trimmed V and J ends, which lost 0 bases and 8 bases, there was a span of 13 bases. Germline CDR1 and CDR2: LGHNA and YSLEER. The CDR3 contains 14 residues. CDR3 residues: CASSQDHQGRGYTF. Written as DNA, the CDR3 is TGCGCCAGCAGCCAAGATCATCAGGGGCGCGGCTACACCTTC.

The J gene is TRBJ1-2, the V gene TRBV18, with 8 bases that match TRBD1. V lost 2 bases and J lost 4; bases outside the gene matches: 3. CDR3 length: 14 residues. The V gene's germline CDR1 is KGHSH and CDR2 LQKENI. CDR3 DNA: TGTGCCAGCTCACCAGCGACAGGGGCCTATGGCTACACCTTC. This codes for CASSPATGAYGYTF.

This clone was recorded a few times. The chain recombines TRBV3-1 (or the pseudogene TRBV3-2) with TRBJ2-2, with D possibly TRBD2 on 5 matching bases. V gave up 1 base and J gave up 5 bases, with 17 bases separating them. This CDR3 has 17 residues. Germline V gene data show CDR1 as LGHDT and CDR2 as YNNKEL (reference sequence). The CDR3 DNA sequence: TGTGCCAGCAGCCAAGCACTAGTCGTAGGAAGAACCGGGGAGCTGTTTTTT. Translated, it gives CASSQALVVGRTGELFF.

The chain carries TRBV6-4 and TRBJ1-2; 8 bases agree with TRBD1. The CDR3 covers 14 residues. Per germline, CDR1 MRHNA and CDR2 SNTAGT. V shed 4 bases and J 4 bases; nucleotides not matched to a gene: 5. The CDR3 spells CASSAQGGSYGYTF. Here the CDR3 DNA reads TGTGCCAGCAGTGCACAGGGGGGGAGCTATGGCTACACCTTC.

The chain is built from TRBV25-1 and TRBJ2-5; no clear D. The germline V gene has CDR1 MGHDK and CDR2 SYGVNS. This CDR3 region has 12 residues. Trimming shortened V by 2 bases and J by 13 bases, and 14 bases separated the two germline ends. In nucleotides, the CDR3 is TGTGCCAGCAGTGAAGGTCTAAGTTTGTTGTACTTC. This encodes CASSEGLSLLYF. The entire variable domain, with the rest obtained from reference TRBV25-1 and TRBJ2-5, is as follows: EADIYQTPRYLVIGTGKKITLECSQTMGHDKMYWYQQDPGMELHLIHYSYGVNSTEKGDLSSESTVSRIRTEHFPLTLESARPSHTSQYLCASSEGLSLLYFGPGTRLLVL.

A single count supports this clone. J is TRBJ1-5 and V is TRBV6-5; perhaps TRBD1 as D (5 bases). Germline CDR1 MNHEY, CDR2 SVGAGI. The CDR3 runs to 15 residues. V was clipped by 8 bases and J by 2 bases, with 16 bases between them. CDR3 in amino acids: CASSTGLNGNQPQHF. The DNA for the CDR3 is TGTGCCAGCTCGACGGGACTCAACGGCAATCAGCCCCAGCATTTT.

The rearrangement joins TRBV7-3 to TRBJ2-4, with 7 bases identical to TRBD1. The CDR3 is 17 amino acids. With 5 bases clipped from V and 0 bases from J, the junction kept 10 bases outside the gene matches. Germline V CDR1 and CDR2: SGHTA, FQGTGA. The CDR3 region has the DNA TGTGCCAGCAGCCCGGGACCCGGGACAGTAGCCAAAAACATTCAGTACTTC. Protein sequence: CASSPGPGTVAKNIQYF.

In this sample, this clone turned up once. The chain carries TRBV6-5 and TRBJ2-7; TRBD1 is a possible D gene (5 bases). CDR1 is MNHEY and CDR2 is SVGAGI in the germline V gene. V dropped 5 bases and J dropped 2 bases, with 16 bases sitting between them. The CDR3 has 15 residues. The CDR3 region is CASSPLRTPTYEQYF. CDR3 bases: TGTGCCAGCAGTCCCCTTCGGACACCGACCTACGAGCAGTACTTC.

The CDR3 coding sequence is TGTGCCAGCAGCTTACGGGGGGGTGAAGAGCAGTTCTTC. Its translation: CASSLRGGEEQFF. The V call is TRBV7-9, the J call TRBJ2-1; 8 nucleotides align to TRBD2. CDR3 length: 13 amino acids. V was pared by 2 bases and J by 10 bases, with 4 bases of the junction left unmatched. Germline V CDR1 and CDR2: SEHNR, FQNEAQ (reference sequence).

This clone was observed a handful of times. V and J are TRBV11-2 and TRBJ2-1, with TRBD2 identical over 7 bases. The CDR3 length is 13 residues. Germline assignment: CDR1 SGHAT and CDR2 FQNNGV. Losses at the gene ends were 0 bases for V and 15 bases for J; bases not matched to a gene: 8. The DNA of the CDR3 is TGTGCCAGCAGCTTAGATCTATCCGGGAGGCCGTTCTTC. Its protein product is CASSLDLSGRPFF.

The chain links TRBV6-1 to TRBJ2-7; 7 positions agree with TRBD2. The V gene end was trimmed by 4 bases and the J gene end by 1 base; junction bases not matched to a gene: 4. CDR3 length: 14 residues. Germline V CDR1 and CDR2: MNHNS, SASEGT. The CDR3 sequence is CASSVRLASYEQYF. The DNA for the CDR3 is TGTGCCAGCAGTGTCAGACTAGCTTCCTACGAGCAGTACTTC.

The chain links TRBV10-3 to TRBJ1-6; maybe TRBD1 (5 bases). Deletions cut 0 bases from V and 7 bases from J, with 7 bases between. This CDR3 is 14 amino acids long. CDR1 ENHRY and CDR2 SYGVKD come from the germline V gene. The CDR3 region is CAISESTGNSPLHF. DNA of the CDR3: TGTGCCATCAGTGAGTCTACAGGCAATTCACCCCTCCACTTT.

This clone has only one observation. V usage is TRBV6-5 and J usage is TRBJ2-7; no clear D. Trimming stripped 4 bases from V and 5 bases from J, with 12 bases between. Germline V CDR1 and CDR2: MNHEY, SVGAGI. This CDR3 spans 13 amino acids. CDR3 in DNA: TGTGCCAGCAGTTCCTTAACAGTTCACGAGCAGTACTTC. Its protein is CASSSLTVHEQYF.

The chain is built from TRBV6-5 and TRBJ1-1, with 9 bases identical to TRBD1. The CDR3 totals 15 residues. Germline loops: CDR1 MNHEY, CDR2 SVGAGI. J was trimmed by 5 bases and V by 6 bases; bases with no gene match: 10. The CDR3 here is CASRGSDRGLTEAFF. The CDR3 DNA reads TGTGCCAGCAGGGGCTCGGACAGGGGACTTACTGAAGCTTTCTTT.

The V and J genes are TRBV28 and TRBJ1-5, with a tentative D call TRBD1 (5 bases). CDR3 length equals 15 residues. The germline V and J ends were trimmed by 5 bases and 0 bases, with 11 bases remaining between them. CDR1 is MDHEN, CDR2 SYDVKM, per germline. CDR3: CASSPGLYSNQPQHF. The CDR3 DNA is TGTGCCAGCAGTCCGGGACTCTATAGCAATCAGCCCCAGCATTTT.

The rearrangement links TRBV2 to TRBJ2-5; D is unresolved. CDR3 length: 14 amino acids. V was pared by 1 base and J by 1 base, with 7 bases between. Germline V gives CDR1 SNHLY, CDR2 FYNNEI. The CDR3 sequence is CASSEGQIQETQYF. The CDR3 bases are TGTGCCAGCAGTGAAGGGCAGATCCAAGAGACCCAGTACTTC.

This clone was seen once. The chain has TRBV9 and TRBJ2-1; D is perhaps TRBD2 (5 bases). The V gene's germline CDR1 is SGDLS and CDR2 YYNGEE. CDR3 length: 15 residues. Trimming took 3 bases from V and 0 from J, leaving 10 bases between them. In DNA, the CDR3 is TGTGCCAGCAGCGGAACGGGAAGCTCCTACAATGAGCAGTTCTTC. It translates to CASSGTGSSYNEQFF. The full variable domain, with the rest looked up from reference TRBV9 and TRBJ2-1, is DSGVTQTPKHLITATGQRVTLRCSPRSGDLSVYWYQQSLDQGLQFLIQYYNGEERAKGNILERFSAQQFPDLHSELNLSSLELGDSALYFCASSGTGSSYNEQFFGPGTRLTVL.

The rearrangement uses TRBV15 and TRBJ1-1, with D possibly TRBD1 on 6 matching bases. V lost 1 base, J lost 5 bases, and 11 bases lay in between. CDR3 length equals 14 residues. Germline values: CDR1 LNHNV, CDR2 YYDKDF (reference sequence). CDR3 coding DNA: TGTGCCACCAGCAGAGTCAGGGGAGTAACTGAAGCTTTCTTT. Translated: CATSRVRGVTEAFF. Full variable domain (remainder filled in from reference TRBV15 and TRBJ1-1): DAMVIQNPRYQVTQFGKPVTLSCSQTLNHNVMYWYQQKSSQAPKLLFHYYDKDFNNEADTPDNFQSRRPNTSFCFLDIRSPGLGDTAMYLCATSRVRGVTEAFFGQGTRLTVV.

The chain couples TRBV7-9 to TRBJ1-4; 7 positions match TRBD1. V gave up 6 bases and J gave up 7 bases; unmatched junction bases: 8. The germline gives CDR1 SEHNR, CDR2 FQNEAQ (reference sequence). The CDR3 loop spans 14 amino acids. CDR3 in amino acids: CASSPSQGSEKLFF. The CDR3 nucleotides are TGTGCCAGCAGTCCATCACAGGGGAGTGAAAAACTGTTTTTT.